This entry concerns a single T cell receptor beta chain. No antigen is known for it. The PCR had 60 Vbeta and 13 Jbeta primers. Profiling relied on immunoSEQ multiplex PCR, and the TCRdb table lists in-frame clones only, not all of them. The sample has 100,000 to 130,000 clones; 60% to 75% are singletons. This sample is drawn from a study of cytomegalovirus exposure and HLA in healthy donors. Study-wide results and caveats: The listing of roughly 160 TCR beta chains classed them as cytomegalovirus-associated. In a later analysis, HLA-associated beta chains showed higher expansion and lower generation probabilities than comparable chains.

The sequenced sample was PBMCs. The TCR sequence derives from a man aged 30 to 39 in good health and CMV-seronegative.

The CDR3 DNA sequence: TGTGCCAGCAGTGCGCTAGCGGGAGGGCCGTACGAGCAGTACTTC. Protein product: CASSALAGGPYEQYF. This chain links TRBV2 with TRBJ2-7; 12 nucleotides line up with TRBD2. V gave up 4 bases and J gave up 4 bases; unmatched junction bases: 5. Germline V CDR1 and CDR2: SNHLY, FYNNEI. This CDR3 has 15 residues.